This T cell receptor (beta chain) originates from a study of low-dose radiotherapy and immunotherapy resistance in tumors. At least ten counts were recorded for this clonotype. The CDR3 runs 15 residues. Trimming cost V 6 bases and J 5 bases; bases outside gene matches: 10. CDR1 LGHDT and CDR2 YNNKEL come from the germline V gene (reference sequence). Priming of first-strand cDNA relied on TRAV- and TRBV-specific primers (covering alpha and beta chains). Both a constant-region primer and a V-primer adapter served to amplify TCRs across roughly 20 PCR cycles. Each CDR3 protein gets one entry after TCRdb re-called the reads with MiXCR. Of about 100,000 distinct CDR3 sequences listed, about a fifth are singletons. As to time point: after trial treatment. Treatment in this sample: LDRT plus nivolumab, ipilimumab, low-dose cyclophosphamide and aspirin (RACIN trial).

The specimen comprised PBMCs, sampled after low-dose radiotherapy plus immunotherapy. The receptor's source is a male donor with prostate cancer. The chain recombines TRBV3-1 with TRBJ2-7; TRBD1 aligns across 10 bases. CDR3 amino acids: CASRTGQGTRDEQYF. The CDR3 DNA reads TGTGCCAGCAGAACGGGACAGGGGACTCGGGACGAGCAGTACTTC.